This TCR beta chain stems from a study of T cell repertoires in cytomegalovirus infection. Study background: Public TCR beta signatures were indicative of both CMV infection and a matching HLA type.

MiXCR was run by TCRdb on the reads, yielding one entry per CDR3 protein. The sample holds some 110,000 distinct CDR3 sequences; more than 25% are singletons and the top ten take 58%. Study-wide points: The cumulative frequency of public TCR beta families distinguished individuals who carried CMV together with the relevant HLA.

Per the germline V gene, CDR1 is LNHNV and CDR2 is YYDKDF (reference sequence). The CDR3 has 15 amino acids. The V end was cut by 3 bases, the J end by 0 bases, with 9 bases between. This clonotype was counted a few times. Its matching antigen is unknown. J is TRBJ1-3 and V is TRBV15, with D unresolved. The TCR was taken from a human donor in good health (CMV status not recorded). Some clones in this sample may be carry-over from other donors' samples. This specimen consisted of CD8+ T cells from cultured PBMCs, obtained from culture after CMV antigen stimulation. The CDR3 sequence: CATSRNRPSGNTIYF. CDR3 nucleotide sequence: TGTGCCACCAGCAGGAACCGTCCCTCTGGAAACACCATATATTTT.